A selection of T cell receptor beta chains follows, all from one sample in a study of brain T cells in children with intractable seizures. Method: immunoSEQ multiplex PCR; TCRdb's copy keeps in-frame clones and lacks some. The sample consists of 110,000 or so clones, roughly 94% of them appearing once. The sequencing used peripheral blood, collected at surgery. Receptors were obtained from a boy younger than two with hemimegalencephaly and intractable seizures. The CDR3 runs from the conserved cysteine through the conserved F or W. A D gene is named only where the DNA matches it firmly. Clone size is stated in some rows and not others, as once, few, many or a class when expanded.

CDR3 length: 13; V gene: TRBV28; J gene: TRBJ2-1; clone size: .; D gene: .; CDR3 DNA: TGTGCCAGCAGTTTATACGGTAACAATGAGCAGTTCTTC; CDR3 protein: CASSLYGNNEQFF
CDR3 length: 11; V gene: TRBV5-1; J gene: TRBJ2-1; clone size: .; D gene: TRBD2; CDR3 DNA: TGCGCCAGCAGCTCTAGGGGACTAGCGGTCTTC; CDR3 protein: CASSSRGLAVF
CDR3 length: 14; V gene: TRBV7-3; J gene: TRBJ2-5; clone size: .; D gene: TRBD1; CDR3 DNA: TGTGCCAGCAGACCCACAGGGGGCGAAGAGACCCAGTACTTC; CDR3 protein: CASRPTGGEETQYF
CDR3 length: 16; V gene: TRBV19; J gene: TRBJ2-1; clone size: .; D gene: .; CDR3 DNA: TGTGCCAGTAGTACCGCGTCCTCTCAGGGTTACAATGAGCAGTTCTTC; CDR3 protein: CASSTASSQGYNEQFF
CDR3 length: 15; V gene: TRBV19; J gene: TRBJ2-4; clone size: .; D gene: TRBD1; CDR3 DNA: TGTGCCAGTAGTTGGGACAGTCTAGCCAAAAACATTCAGTACTTC; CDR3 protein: CASSWDSLAKNIQYF
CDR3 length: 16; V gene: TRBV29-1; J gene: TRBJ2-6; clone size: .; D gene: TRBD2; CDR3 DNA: TGCAGCGTGTCGGGACTAGCGGACTCTGGGGCCAACGTCCTGACTTTC; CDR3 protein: CSVSGLADSGANVLTF
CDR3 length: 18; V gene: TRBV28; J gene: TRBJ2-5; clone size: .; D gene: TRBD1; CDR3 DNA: TGTGCCAGCAGTATTGACCTTACAGGGGGCTTTGGCCAAGAGACCCAGTACTTC; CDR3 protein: CASSIDLTGGFGQETQYF
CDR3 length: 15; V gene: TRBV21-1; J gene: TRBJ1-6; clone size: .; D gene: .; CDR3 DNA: TGTGCCAGCAGCAAAGCACAGGTCGTAATATTCCCCCTCCACTTT; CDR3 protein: CASSKAQVVIFPLHF
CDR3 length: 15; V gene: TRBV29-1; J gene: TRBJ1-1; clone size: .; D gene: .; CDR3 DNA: TGCAGCGTTGAAGATCTTTGGGGGGTTGTCACTGAAGCTTTCTTT; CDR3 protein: CSVEDLWGVVTEAFF
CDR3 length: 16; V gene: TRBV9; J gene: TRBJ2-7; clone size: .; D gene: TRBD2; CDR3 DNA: TGTGCCAGCAGCGTAGGGGGTAGCGGGATCATCTACGAGCAGTACTTC; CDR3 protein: CASSVGGSGIIYEQYF
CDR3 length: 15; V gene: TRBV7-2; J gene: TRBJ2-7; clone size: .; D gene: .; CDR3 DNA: TGTGCCAGCAGCTTAGGGGGAACCTCCGGCTACGAGCAGTACTTC; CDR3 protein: CASSLGGTSGYEQYF
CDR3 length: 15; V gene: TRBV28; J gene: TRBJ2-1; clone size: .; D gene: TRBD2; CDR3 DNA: TGTGCCAGCAGTTTATGGGGACTAGCGGCGGATGAGCAGTTCTTC; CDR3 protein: CASSLWGLAADEQFF
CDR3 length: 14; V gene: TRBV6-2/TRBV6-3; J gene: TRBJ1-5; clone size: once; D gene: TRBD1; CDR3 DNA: TGTGCCAGCAGTTCGAGGGGGCAGGATCAGCCCCAGCATTTT; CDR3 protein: CASSSRGQDQPQHF
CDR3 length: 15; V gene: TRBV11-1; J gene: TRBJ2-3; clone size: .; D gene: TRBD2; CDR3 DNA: TGTGCCAGCAGCACCGGACTAGCGGGAGGGGATACGCAGTATTTT; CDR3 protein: CASSTGLAGGDTQYF
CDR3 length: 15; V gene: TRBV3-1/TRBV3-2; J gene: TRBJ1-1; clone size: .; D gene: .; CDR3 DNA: TGTGCCAGCAGCCAAGATTGGGCGCCAGACACTGAAGCTTTCTTT; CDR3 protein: CASSQDWAPDTEAFF
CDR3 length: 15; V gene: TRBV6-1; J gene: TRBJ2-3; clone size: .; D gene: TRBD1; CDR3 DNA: TGTGCCAGCAGTGAGGACAGGGGGCGCACAGATACGCAGTATTTT; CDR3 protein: CASSEDRGRTDTQYF
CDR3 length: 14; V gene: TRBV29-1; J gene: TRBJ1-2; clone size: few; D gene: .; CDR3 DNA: TGCAGCGTCCGAGATCCGGCCACTAACTATGGCTACACCTTC; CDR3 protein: CSVRDPATNYGYTF
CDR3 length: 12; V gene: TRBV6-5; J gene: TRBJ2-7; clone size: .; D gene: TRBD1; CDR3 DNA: TGTGCCAGCAGTTACAGGACAGGCGAGCAGTACTTC; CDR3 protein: CASSYRTGEQYF
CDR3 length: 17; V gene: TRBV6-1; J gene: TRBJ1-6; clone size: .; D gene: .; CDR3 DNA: TGTGCCAGCAGTGACTTATACCGGGCCTGGCATAATTCACCCCTCCACTTT; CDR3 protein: CASSDLYRAWHNSPLHF
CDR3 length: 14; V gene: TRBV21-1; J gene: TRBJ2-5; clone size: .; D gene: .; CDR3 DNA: TGTGCCAGCAGCAGACAGGGGTACCAAGAGACCCAGTACTTC; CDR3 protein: CASSRQGYQETQYF
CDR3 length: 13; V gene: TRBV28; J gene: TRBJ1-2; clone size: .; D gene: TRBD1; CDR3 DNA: TGTGCCAGCAGTTTGACAGGGAACTATGGCTACACCTTC; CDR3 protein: CASSLTGNYGYTF
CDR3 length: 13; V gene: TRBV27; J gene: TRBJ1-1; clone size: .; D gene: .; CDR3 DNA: TGTGCCAGCAGCTTTGACGTACACACTGAAGCTTTCTTT; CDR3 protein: CASSFDVHTEAFF
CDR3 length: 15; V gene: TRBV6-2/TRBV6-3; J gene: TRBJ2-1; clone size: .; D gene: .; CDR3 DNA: TGTGCCAGCAGTTACTCGGGGCGGGCCGGGAATGAGCAGTTCTTC; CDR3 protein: CASSYSGRAGNEQFF
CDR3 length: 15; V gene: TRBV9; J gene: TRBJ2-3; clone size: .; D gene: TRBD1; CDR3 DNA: TGTGCCAGCAGCGGAGGGGACAGGGCGACAGATACGCAGTATTTT; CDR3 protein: CASSGGDRATDTQYF
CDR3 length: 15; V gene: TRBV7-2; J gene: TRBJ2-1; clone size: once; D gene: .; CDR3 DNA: TGTGCCAGCAGCACCCGGACTCAATCCTACAATGAGCAGTTCTTC; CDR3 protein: CASSTRTQSYNEQFF
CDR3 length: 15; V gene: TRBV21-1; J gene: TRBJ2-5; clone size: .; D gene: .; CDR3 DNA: TGTGCCAGCAGCTTCCGGGACGACGACCAAGAGACCCAGTACTTC; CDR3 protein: CASSFRDDDQETQYF
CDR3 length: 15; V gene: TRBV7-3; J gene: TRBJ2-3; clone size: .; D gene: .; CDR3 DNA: TGTGCCAGCAGCTTAACTAGCTCTAGCACAGATACGCAGTATTTT; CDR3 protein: CASSLTSSSTDTQYF
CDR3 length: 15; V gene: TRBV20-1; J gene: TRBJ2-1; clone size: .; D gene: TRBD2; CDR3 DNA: TGCAGTGCTAGTAGCACTAGCGGGCCCTACAATGAGCAGTTCTTC; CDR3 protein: CSASSTSGPYNEQFF
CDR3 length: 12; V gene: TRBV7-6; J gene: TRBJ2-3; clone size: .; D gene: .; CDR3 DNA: TGTGCCAGCAGCTTAGGGGCAGATACGCAGTATTTT; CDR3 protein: CASSLGADTQYF
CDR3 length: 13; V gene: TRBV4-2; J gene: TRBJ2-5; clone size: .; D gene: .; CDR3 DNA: TGTGCCAGCAGCTTCCCTCAGGGGGAGACCCAGTACTTC; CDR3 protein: CASSFPQGETQYF
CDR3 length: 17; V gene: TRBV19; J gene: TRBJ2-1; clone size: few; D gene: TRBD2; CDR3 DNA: TGTGCCAGCGGCCTAGCGGGAGGCCACCAAACCTACAATGAGCAGTTCTTC; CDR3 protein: CASGLAGGHQTYNEQFF
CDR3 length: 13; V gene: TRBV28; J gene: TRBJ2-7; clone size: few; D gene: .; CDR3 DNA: TGTGCCAGCCGGGACCAGGGAACCTACGAGCAGTACTTC; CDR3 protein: CASRDQGTYEQYF
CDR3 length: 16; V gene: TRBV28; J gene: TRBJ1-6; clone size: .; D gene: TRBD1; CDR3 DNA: TGTGCCAGCAGTCTACTCACCGGGACAGATGATTCACCCCTCCACTTT; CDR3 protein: CASSLLTGTDDSPLHF
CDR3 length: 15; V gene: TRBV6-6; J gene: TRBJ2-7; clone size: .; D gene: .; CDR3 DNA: TGTGCCAGCAGCCCCCGAGGACAGACCCCCTACGAGCAGTACTTC; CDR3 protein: CASSPRGQTPYEQYF
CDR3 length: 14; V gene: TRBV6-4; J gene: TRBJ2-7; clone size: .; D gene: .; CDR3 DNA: TGTGCCAGCAGTCTGCCTGGGAGTAACTACGAGCAGTACTTC; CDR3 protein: CASSLPGSNYEQYF
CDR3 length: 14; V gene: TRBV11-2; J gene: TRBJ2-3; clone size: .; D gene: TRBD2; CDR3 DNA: TGTGCCAGCAGCTTTAGCGGGAGGGACGATACGCAGTATTTT; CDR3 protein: CASSFSGRDDTQYF
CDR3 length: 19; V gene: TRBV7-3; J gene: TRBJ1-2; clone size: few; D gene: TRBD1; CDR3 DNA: TGTGCCAGCAGCTTAGGCCCCCGACAGGGATACCTAGCTAACTATGGCTACACCTTC; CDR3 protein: CASSLGPRQGYLANYGYTF
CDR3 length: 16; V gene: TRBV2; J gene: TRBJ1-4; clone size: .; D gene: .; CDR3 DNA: TGTGCCAGCAGGGCCCGACGGGGGGCAACTAATGAAAAACTGTTTTTT; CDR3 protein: CASRARRGATNEKLFF
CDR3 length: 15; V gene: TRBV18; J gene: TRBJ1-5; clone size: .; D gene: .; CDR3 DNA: TGTGCCAGCTCACCGGCAGGTGGCGTCAATCAGCCCCAGCATTTT; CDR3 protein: CASSPAGGVNQPQHF
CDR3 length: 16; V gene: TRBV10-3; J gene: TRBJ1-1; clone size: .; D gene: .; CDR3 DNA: TGTGCCATCAGGGCCCTTTGGGGGCTCGACGGCACTGAAGCTTTCTTT; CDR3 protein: CAIRALWGLDGTEAFF
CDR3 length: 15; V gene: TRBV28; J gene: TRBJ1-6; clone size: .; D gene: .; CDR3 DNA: TGTGCCAGCAGCGACATAGGGGGGGATAATTCACCCCTCCACTTT; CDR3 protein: CASSDIGGDNSPLHF
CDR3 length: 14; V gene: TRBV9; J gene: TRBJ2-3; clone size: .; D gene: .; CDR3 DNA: TGTGCCAGCAGTCCCCGACAGGTCACAGATACGCAGTATTTT; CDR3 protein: CASSPRQVTDTQYF
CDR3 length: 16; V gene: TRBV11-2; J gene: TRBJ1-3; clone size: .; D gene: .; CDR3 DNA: TGTGCCAGCAGACTAGCACAGGCTAAAACTGGAAACACCATATATTTT; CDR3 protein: CASRLAQAKTGNTIYF
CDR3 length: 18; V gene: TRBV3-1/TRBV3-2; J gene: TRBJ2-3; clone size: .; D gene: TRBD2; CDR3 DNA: TGTGCCAGCAGCCCCTCCGGAGTAGCGGGAGGGTACACAGATACGCAGTATTTT; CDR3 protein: CASSPSGVAGGYTDTQYF
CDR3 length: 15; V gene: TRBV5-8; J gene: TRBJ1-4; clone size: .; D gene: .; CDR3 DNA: TGTGCCAGCAGCCCCGGACGGGAGGCTAATGAAAAACTGTTTTTT; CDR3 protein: CASSPGREANEKLFF
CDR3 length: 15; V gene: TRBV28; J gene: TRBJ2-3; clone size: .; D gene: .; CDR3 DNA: TGTGCCAGCATCAAAATGGGGGGTTACACAGATACGCAGTATTTT; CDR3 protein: CASIKMGGYTDTQYF
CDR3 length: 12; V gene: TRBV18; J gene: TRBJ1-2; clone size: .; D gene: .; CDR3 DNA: TGTGCCAGCTCACCCGGTGCCTATGGCTACACCTTC; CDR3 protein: CASSPGAYGYTF
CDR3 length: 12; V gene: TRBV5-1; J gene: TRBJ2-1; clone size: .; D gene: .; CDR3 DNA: TGCGCCAGCAGCCCCTGGGGGAATGAGCAGTTCTTC; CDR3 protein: CASSPWGNEQFF
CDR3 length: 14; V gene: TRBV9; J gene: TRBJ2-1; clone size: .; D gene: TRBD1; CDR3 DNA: TGTGCCAGCGGGAGATGGGACAGTTACAATGAGCAGTTCTTC; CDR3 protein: CASGRWDSYNEQFF
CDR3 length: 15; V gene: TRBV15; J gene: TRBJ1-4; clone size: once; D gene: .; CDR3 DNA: TGTGCCACCAGCAGAGGGGGCGGAGTTGGAGAAAAACTGTTTTTT; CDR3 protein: CATSRGGGVGEKLFF